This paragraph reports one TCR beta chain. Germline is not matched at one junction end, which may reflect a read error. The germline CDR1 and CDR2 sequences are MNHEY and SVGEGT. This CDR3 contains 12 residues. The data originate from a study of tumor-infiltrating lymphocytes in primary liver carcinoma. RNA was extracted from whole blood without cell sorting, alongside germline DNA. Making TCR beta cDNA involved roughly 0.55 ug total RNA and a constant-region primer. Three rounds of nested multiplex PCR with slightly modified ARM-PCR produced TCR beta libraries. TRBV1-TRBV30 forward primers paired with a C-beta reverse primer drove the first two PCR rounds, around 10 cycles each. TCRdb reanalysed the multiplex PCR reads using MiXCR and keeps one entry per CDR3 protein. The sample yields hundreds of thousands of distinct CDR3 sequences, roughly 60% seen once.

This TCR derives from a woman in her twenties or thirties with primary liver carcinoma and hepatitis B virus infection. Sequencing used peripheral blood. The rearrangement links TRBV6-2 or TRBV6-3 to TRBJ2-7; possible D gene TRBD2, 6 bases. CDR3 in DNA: TGTGCCAGCAGTTACGGGGGGTACGGGCAGTACTTC. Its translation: CASSYGGYGQYF.